This is a list of T cell receptor beta chains from one sample in a study of blood T cell repertoires in COVID-19. Assay used: immunoSEQ multiplex PCR; TCRdb lists only in-frame clones, some missing. The top ten clones hold roughly 3.5% of a sample with under 170,000 clones, roughly 85% of them seen once. Material for sequencing was peripheral blood. The receptors here all came from a man aged 65 to 85 with acute or convalescent COVID-19. The CDR3 runs from the conserved cysteine through the conserved F or W. D genes are given only for firm matches. The size of a clone is reported for some rows only, either as once, few or many, or as a class for expanded clones.

TRBV12-3/TRBV12-4	NA	TRBJ1-2	once	CASSLRVSRGYTF	TGTGCCAGCAGTTTACGGGTATCTCGGGGCTACACCTTC
TRBV24-1	TRBD2	TRBJ2-1	NA	CATSDLRAGGVNEQFF	TGTGCCACCAGTGATTTGAGAGCGGGAGGGGTCAATGAGCAGTTCTTC
TRBV19	NA	TRBJ2-5	NA	CASWGGASWETQYF	TGTGCCAGTTGGGGGGGGGCGTCGTGGGAGACCCAGTACTTC
TRBV18	NA	TRBJ1-1	NA	CASSPNGASGTEAFF	TGTGCCAGCTCACCAAATGGAGCGTCGGGAACTGAAGCTTTCTTT
TRBV3-1/TRBV3-2	NA	TRBJ1-5	NA	CASSQATSQNNQPQHF	TGTGCCAGCAGCCAAGCAACCTCCCAGAATAATCAGCCCCAGCATTTT
TRBV7-9	TRBD2	TRBJ2-2	NA	CASSSPSGVNTGELFF	TGTGCCAGCAGCTCTCCTAGCGGGGTGAACACCGGGGAGCTGTTTTTT
TRBV11-2	NA	TRBJ1-3	NA	CASSSRVRMNTIYF	TGTGCCAGCAGTTCTCGGGTCCGGATGAACACCATATATTTT
TRBV3-1/TRBV3-2	NA	TRBJ1-4	NA	CASSQDLTTNEKLFF	TGTGCCAGCAGCCAAGACCTAACAACTAATGAAAAACTGTTTTTT
TRBV6-1	NA	TRBJ2-2	few	CASSEPTSPGELFF	TGTGCCAGCAGTGAGCCTACGTCGCCCGGGGAGCTGTTTTTT
TRBV5-8	TRBD2	TRBJ2-1	NA	CASSRGTSGNPYNEQFF	TGTGCCAGCAGTCGAGGAACTAGCGGAAATCCTTACAATGAGCAGTTCTTC
TRBV29-1	TRBD2	TRBJ2-2	NA	CSFRFSGRPGELFF	TGCAGCTTCCGATTTAGCGGGAGACCCGGGGAGCTGTTTTTT
TRBV27	TRBD2	TRBJ2-3	NA	CASYSHFGGTTDTQYF	TGTGCCAGTTACTCACACTTCGGGGGGACGACAGATACGCAGTATTTT
TRBV14	NA	TRBJ1-2	NA	CASSEEGQGRHGYTF	TGTGCCAGCAGCGAAGAAGGGCAGGGGCGCCATGGCTACACCTTC
TRBV28	NA	TRBJ2-7	NA	CASSSPRTTTYEQYF	TGTGCCAGCAGCTCTCCTCGGACAACCACCTACGAGCAGTACTTC
TRBV27	NA	TRBJ2-3	NA	CASSLGGSETDTQYF	TGTGCCAGCAGTTTGGGGGGATCGGAGACAGATACGCAGTATTTT
TRBV12-3/TRBV12-4	NA	TRBJ1-4	NA	CASSFRGSEKLFF	TGTGCCAGCAGTTTTCGGGGGAGCGAAAAACTGTTTTTT
TRBV25-1	NA	TRBJ1-4	NA	CASSDLSEKLFF	TGTGCCAGCAGTGATCTGTCTGAAAAACTGTTTTTT
TRBV7-3	NA	TRBJ1-1	NA	CASSFNRNTEAFF	TGTGCCAGCAGCTTTAACAGGAACACTGAAGCTTTCTTT
TRBV28	TRBD2	TRBJ2-5	NA	CASSLSGSPETQYF	TGTGCCAGCAGTCTTAGCGGGAGTCCAGAGACCCAGTACTTC
TRBV30	NA	TRBJ2-1	few	CAWRGNRAGNEQFF	TGTGCCTGGAGAGGTAACAGGGCGGGCAATGAGCAGTTCTTC
TRBV5-1	NA	TRBJ1-1	NA	CASTLGGAEAFF	TGCGCCAGCACCTTAGGGGGTGCTGAAGCTTTCTTT
TRBV6-5	NA	TRBJ2-2	once	CASSLAVSNTGELFF	TGTGCCAGCAGTTTAGCGGTTTCGAACACCGGGGAGCTGTTTTTT
TRBV27	NA	TRBJ2-2	NA	CASSWAGNTGELFF	TGTGCCAGCAGTTGGGCGGGGAACACCGGGGAGCTGTTTTTT
TRBV19	TRBD1	TRBJ2-1	NA	CASSIPRTGLNNEQFF	TGTGCCAGTAGTATTCCCCGGACAGGATTAAACAATGAGCAGTTCTTC
TRBV4-3	TRBD1	TRBJ1-6	once	CASSPRQGASPLHF	TGCGCCAGCAGCCCTCGACAGGGAGCGTCACCCCTCCACTTT
TRBV5-6	TRBD1	TRBJ2-1	NA	CASSLDRGTGIGNEQFF	TGTGCCAGCAGCTTGGACAGGGGGACAGGGATTGGCAATGAGCAGTTCTTC
TRBV29-1	TRBD2	TRBJ2-1	NA	CSGRTSGWNEQFF	TGCAGCGGCCGGACTAGCGGCTGGAATGAGCAGTTCTTC
TRBV6-5	TRBD1	TRBJ2-1	NA	CASTGQLDNEQFF	TGTGCCAGCACGGGACAGCTCGACAATGAGCAGTTCTTC
TRBV19	TRBD2	TRBJ2-7	NA	CASSIGLAATYEQYF	TGTGCCAGTAGTATAGGTCTAGCGGCAACCTACGAGCAGTACTTC
TRBV27	TRBD1	TRBJ1-3	NA	CASSPAGQGGNTIYF	TGTGCCAGCAGCCCAGCCGGACAGGGAGGAAACACCATATATTTT
TRBV10-3	TRBD2	TRBJ2-5	few	CAIGTSGETQYF	TGTGCCATCGGGACTAGCGGAGAGACCCAGTACTTC
TRBV9	NA	TRBJ2-3	NA	CASSGLPNTDTQYF	TGTGCCAGCAGCGGACTACCCAACACAGATACGCAGTATTTT
TRBV6-8	TRBD2	TRBJ2-7	NA	CASSSPGGRYEQYF	TGTGCCAGCAGTTCCCCTGGCGGGAGATACGAGCAGTACTTC
TRBV5-4	TRBD1	TRBJ2-2	once	CASSSGTVNTGELFF	TGTGCCAGCAGTTCCGGGACAGTTAACACCGGGGAGCTGTTTTTT
TRBV5-5	TRBD2	TRBJ2-2	NA	CASSTGLAGTNTGELFF	TGTGCCAGCAGCACGGGACTAGCGGGGACGAACACCGGGGAGCTGTTTTTT
TRBV5-1	NA	TRBJ2-2	NA	CASSQDSYTGELFF	TGCGCCAGCAGCCAGGACAGCTACACCGGGGAGCTGTTTTTT
TRBV5-4	NA	TRBJ2-7	once	CASSPFPTTYEQYF	TGTGCCAGCAGCCCCTTCCCGACTACCTACGAGCAGTACTTC
TRBV7-2	NA	TRBJ2-2	NA	CASRHEGITGELFF	TGTGCCAGCAGGCACGAGGGCATCACCGGGGAGCTGTTTTTT
TRBV20-1	NA	TRBJ1-2	NA	CSASRPSGNYGYTF	TGCAGTGCGAGTCGGCCTAGCGGGAACTATGGCTACACCTTC
TRBV10-1	TRBD2	TRBJ2-1	few	CASSSPGLAGGSCSYNEQFF	TGCGCCAGCAGTTCCCCTGGACTAGCGGGAGGGTCTTGCTCCTACAATGAGCAGTTCTTC
TRBV28	TRBD1	TRBJ2-3	NA	CASSSVAGGIPSTDTQYF	TGTGCCAGCAGTTCCGTGGCAGGGGGCATACCTAGCACAGATACGCAGTATTTT
TRBV5-6	NA	TRBJ1-4	NA	CASSYTGSEPNEKLFF	TGTGCCAGCAGCTACACAGGGAGCGAGCCTAATGAAAAACTGTTTTTT
TRBV12-3/TRBV12-4	NA	TRBJ2-7	once	CASSFGEAYEQYF	TGTGCCAGCAGTTTCGGGGAGGCCTACGAGCAGTACTTC
TRBV5-6	TRBD1	TRBJ2-7	NA	CASSFPDRGYYEQYF	TGTGCCAGCAGCTTTCCGGACAGGGGGTACTACGAGCAGTACTTC
TRBV10-3	NA	TRBJ1-3	NA	CAISAGTTRNTIYF	TGTGCCATCAGCGCCGGGACAACCCGAAACACCATATATTTT
TRBV7-2	NA	TRBJ2-5	NA	CASSLRVRETQYF	TGTGCCAGCAGCTTAAGAGTACGAGAGACCCAGTACTTC
TRBV18	NA	TRBJ2-5	NA	CASSPRGDSETQYF	TGTGCCAGCTCACCAAGAGGGGACTCAGAGACCCAGTACTTC
TRBV11-2	TRBD1	TRBJ1-2	NA	CASSLGGTDGYTF	TGTGCCAGCAGCTTAGGGGGGACAGATGGCTACACCTTC
TRBV10-3	NA	TRBJ2-3	NA	CAIRGTRASTDTQYF	TGTGCCATCCGCGGGACCCGTGCTAGCACAGATACGCAGTATTTT
TRBV7-2	TRBD1	TRBJ2-7	NA	CASSSSWTGLHEQYF	TGTGCCAGCAGCTCATCCTGGACAGGGCTGCACGAGCAGTACTTC
TRBV5-1	NA	TRBJ2-7	NA	CASSPRDGMGEQYF	TGCGCCAGCAGCCCCCGAGACGGGATGGGGGAGCAGTACTTC
TRBV5-4	NA	TRBJ1-6	NA	CASSLDSRSPLHF	TGTGCCAGCAGTTTGGACAGTCGGTCACCCCTCCACTTT
TRBV5-4	TRBD1	TRBJ2-5	few	CASSLGQVETQYF	TGTGCCAGCAGCCTGGGACAGGTGGAGACCCAGTACTTC